The entry below describes one TCR beta chain. The antigen is undetermined. Germline CDR1 is LNHDA and CDR2 is SQIVND (reference sequence). V gave up 7 bases and J gave up 5 bases; unmatched junction bases: 12. The CDR3 length is 16 residues. The sample is drawn from a study of cytomegalovirus exposure and HLA in healthy donors. Overall study results and limits: A later analysis by the authors found several of the most significant clusters apparently linked to common viral pathogens.

Amplification used 60 Vbeta primers and 13 Jbeta primers. The protocol was immunoSEQ multiplex PCR, while the TCRdb copy is restricted to in-frame clones and leaves out a portion. The profile shows 200,000 to 300,000 clones, 82% of them singletons. The chain is built from TRBV19 and TRBJ1-5, with 9 bases aligning to TRBD1. This receptor was taken from a middle-aged woman in good health and CMV-seropositive. Sample: PBMCs. As DNA, the CDR3 is TGTGCCAGTAACCCCGCCCGGGACAGGGCATATCAGCCCCAGCATTTT. Its translation is CASNPARDRAYQPQHF.